This entry describes one T cell receptor beta chain. The sample comes from a study of blood T cell repertoires in COVID-19. Trimming at V came to 5 bases and at J to 1 base, leaving 2 bases not matched to a gene. The CDR3 consists of 15 residues. The germline V gene encodes CDR1 MDHEN and CDR2 SYDVKM. The table came from immunoSEQ multiplex PCR; TCRdb's copy has only in-frame clones and leaves some out. This sample yields about 160,000 clones, of which about 81% are seen a single time; 15% to 20% belongs to the top ten. This sequence was found in a woman older than 75 with acute or convalescent COVID-19. The sequencing input was peripheral blood. The chain employs TRBV28 and TRBJ1-5; TRBD1 matches at 10 bases. The CDR3 nucleotides read TGTGCCAGCAGTACGGGACAGGGGAGCAATCAGCCCCAGCATTTT. Translating gives CASSTGQGSNQPQHF.